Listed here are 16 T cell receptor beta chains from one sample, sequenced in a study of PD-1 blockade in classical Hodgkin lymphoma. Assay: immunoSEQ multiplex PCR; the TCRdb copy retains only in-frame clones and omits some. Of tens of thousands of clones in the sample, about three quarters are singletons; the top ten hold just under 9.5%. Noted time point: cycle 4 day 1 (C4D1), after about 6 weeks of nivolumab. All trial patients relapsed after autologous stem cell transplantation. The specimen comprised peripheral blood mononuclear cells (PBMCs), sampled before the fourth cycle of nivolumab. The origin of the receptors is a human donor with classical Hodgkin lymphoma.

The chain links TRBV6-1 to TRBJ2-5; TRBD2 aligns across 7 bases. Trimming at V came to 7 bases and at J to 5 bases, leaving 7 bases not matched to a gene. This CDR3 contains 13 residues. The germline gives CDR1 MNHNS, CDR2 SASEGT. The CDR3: CASTSAGRETQYF. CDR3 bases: TGTGCCAGCACCTCAGCGGGAAGGGAGACCCAGTACTTC.

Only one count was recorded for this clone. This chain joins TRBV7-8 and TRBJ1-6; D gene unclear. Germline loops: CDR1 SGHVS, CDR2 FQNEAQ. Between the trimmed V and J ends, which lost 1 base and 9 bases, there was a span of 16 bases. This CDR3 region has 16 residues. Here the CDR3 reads CASSLEWSLTLSPLHF. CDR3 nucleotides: TGTGCCAGCAGCTTAGAATGGTCCCTAACCCTTTCACCCCTCCACTTT.

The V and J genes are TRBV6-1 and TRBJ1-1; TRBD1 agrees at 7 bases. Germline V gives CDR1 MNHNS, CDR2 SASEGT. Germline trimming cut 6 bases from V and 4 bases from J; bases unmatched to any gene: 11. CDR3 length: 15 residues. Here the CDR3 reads CASRLDGRGGTEAFF. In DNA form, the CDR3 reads TGTGCCAGCAGATTAGATGGCAGGGGGGGCACTGAAGCTTTCTTT.

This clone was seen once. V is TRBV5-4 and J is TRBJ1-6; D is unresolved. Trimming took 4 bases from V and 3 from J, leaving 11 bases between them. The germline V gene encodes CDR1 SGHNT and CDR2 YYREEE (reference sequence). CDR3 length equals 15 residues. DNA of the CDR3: TGTGCCAGCAGCCGGGTGGGGAACTATAATTCACCCCTCCACTTT. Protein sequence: CASSRVGNYNSPLHF.

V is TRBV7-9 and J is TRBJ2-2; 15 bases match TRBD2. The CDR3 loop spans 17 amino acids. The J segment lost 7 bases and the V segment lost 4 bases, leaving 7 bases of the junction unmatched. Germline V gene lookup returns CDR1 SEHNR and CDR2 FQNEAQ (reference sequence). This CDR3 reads CASSSRGGLAGGGELFF. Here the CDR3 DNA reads TGTGCCAGCAGCTCCCGAGGGGGACTAGCGGGAGGCGGGGAGCTGTTTTTT.

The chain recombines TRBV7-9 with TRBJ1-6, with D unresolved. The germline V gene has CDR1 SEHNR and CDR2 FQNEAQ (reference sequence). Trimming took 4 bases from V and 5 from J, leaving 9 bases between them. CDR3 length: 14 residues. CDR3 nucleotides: TGTGCCAGCAGCTCCGCATATGATAATTCACCCCTCCACTTT. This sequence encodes CASSSAYDNSPLHF.

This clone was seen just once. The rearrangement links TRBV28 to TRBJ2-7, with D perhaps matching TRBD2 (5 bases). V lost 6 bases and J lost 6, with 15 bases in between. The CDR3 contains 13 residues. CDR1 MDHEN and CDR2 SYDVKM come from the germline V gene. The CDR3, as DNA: TGTGCCAGCAGCCCAACTAGTCGGGGCGAGCAGTACTTC. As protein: CASSPTSRGEQYF. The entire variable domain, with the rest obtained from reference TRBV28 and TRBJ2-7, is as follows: DVKVTQSSRYLVKRTGEKVFLECVQDMDHENMFWYRQDPGLGLRLIYFSYDVKMKEKGDIPEGYSVSREKKERFSLILESASTNQTSMYLCASSPTSRGEQYFGPGTRLTVT.

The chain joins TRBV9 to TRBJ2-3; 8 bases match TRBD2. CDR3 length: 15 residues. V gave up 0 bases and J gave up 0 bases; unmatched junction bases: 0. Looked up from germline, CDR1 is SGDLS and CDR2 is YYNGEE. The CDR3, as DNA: TGTGCCAGCAGCGTAGCTAGCGGGAGCACAGATACGCAGTATTTT. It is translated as CASSVASGSTDTQYF.

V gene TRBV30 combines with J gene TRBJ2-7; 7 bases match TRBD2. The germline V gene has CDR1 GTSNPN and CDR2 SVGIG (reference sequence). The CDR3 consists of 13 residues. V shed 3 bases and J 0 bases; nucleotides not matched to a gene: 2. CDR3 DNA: TGTGCCTGGAGCGGACTAGACTCCTACGAGCAGTACTTC. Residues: CAWSGLDSYEQYF.

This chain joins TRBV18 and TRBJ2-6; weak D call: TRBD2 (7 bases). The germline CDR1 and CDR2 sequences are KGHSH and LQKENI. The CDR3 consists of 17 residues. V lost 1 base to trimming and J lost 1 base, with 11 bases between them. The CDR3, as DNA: TGTGCCAGCTCACCACTACAGGGAGGGTCTGGGGCCAACGTCCTGACTTTC. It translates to CASSPLQGGSGANVLTF.

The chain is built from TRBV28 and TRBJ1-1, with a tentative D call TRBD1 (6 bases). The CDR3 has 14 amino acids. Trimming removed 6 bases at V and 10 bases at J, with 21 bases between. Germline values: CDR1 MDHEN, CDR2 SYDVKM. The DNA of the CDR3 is TGTGCCAGCAGACCACCGGGACAAGGGTTAGGAGCTTTCTTT. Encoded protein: CASRPPGQGLGAFF. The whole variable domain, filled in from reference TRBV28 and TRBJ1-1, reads DVKVTQSSRYLVKRTGEKVFLECVQDMDHENMFWYRQDPGLGLRLIYFSYDVKMKEKGDIPEGYSVSREKKERFSLILESASTNQTSMYLCASRPPGQGLGAFFGQGTRLTVV.

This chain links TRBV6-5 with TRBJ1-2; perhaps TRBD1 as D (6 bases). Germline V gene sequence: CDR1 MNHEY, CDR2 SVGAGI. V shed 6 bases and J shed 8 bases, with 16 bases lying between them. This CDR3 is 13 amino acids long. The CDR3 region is CASRGRQVFGYTF. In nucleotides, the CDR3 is TGTGCCAGCAGGGGTCGACAGGTATTCGGCTACACCTTC.

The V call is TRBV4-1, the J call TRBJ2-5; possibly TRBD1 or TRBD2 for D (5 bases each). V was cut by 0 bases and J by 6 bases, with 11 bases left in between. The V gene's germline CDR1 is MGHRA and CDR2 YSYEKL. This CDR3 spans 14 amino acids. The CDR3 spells CASSQDLGAQTQYF. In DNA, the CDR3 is TGCGCCAGCAGCCAAGATCTCGGGGCACAGACCCAGTACTTC.

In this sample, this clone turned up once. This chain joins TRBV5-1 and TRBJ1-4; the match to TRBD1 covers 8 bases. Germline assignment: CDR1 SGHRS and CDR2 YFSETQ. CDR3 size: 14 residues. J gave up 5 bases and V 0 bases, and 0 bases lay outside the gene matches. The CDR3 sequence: CASSLGTGNEKLFF. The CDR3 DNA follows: TGCGCCAGCAGCTTGGGGACAGGGAATGAAAAACTGTTTTTT. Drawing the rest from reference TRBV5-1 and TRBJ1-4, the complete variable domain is KAGVTQTPRYLIKTRGQQVTLSCSPISGHRSVSWYQQTPGQGLQFLFEYFSETQRNKGNFPGRFSGRQFSNSRSEMNVSTLELGDSALYLCASSLGTGNEKLFFGSGTQLSVL.

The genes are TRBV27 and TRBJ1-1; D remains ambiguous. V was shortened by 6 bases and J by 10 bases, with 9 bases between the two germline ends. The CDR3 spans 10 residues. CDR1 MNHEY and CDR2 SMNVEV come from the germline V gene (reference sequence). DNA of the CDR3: TGTGCCAGCAGCGTGACGAGAGCTTTCTTT. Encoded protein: CASSVTRAFF.

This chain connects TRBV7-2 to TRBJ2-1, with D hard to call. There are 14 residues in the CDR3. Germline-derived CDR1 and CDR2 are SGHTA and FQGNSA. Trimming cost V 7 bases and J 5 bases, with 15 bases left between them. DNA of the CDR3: TGTGCCAGCATGGACCGGGCCGCCAACAATGAGCAGTTCTTC. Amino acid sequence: CASMDRAANNEQFF.